A selection of T cell receptor beta chains follows, all from one sample in a study of TIL therapy for anti-PD-1-resistant metastatic lung cancer. Profiling relied on immunoSEQ multiplex PCR, and the TCRdb table lists in-frame clones only, not all of them. In the table there are roughly 10,000 clones, about 55% of which are singletons. Sequencing used tumor tissue, obtained at baseline. The receptor set was obtained from a person between 30 and 80 years old with non-small cell lung cancer. Both conserved end residues are part of each CDR3. D genes are given only for firm matches. For some rows the clone size is stated as once, few or many, or as a class when expanded; others skip it.

>TRBJ1-3|.|.|TRBV15
CATSRVERSSGNTIYF
TGTGCCACCAGCAGAGTGGAGCGGAGCTCTGGAAACACCATATATTTT
>TRBJ1-1|.|TRBD1|TRBV2
CASRTRQGNTEAFF
TGTGCCAGCAGAACGAGACAGGGGAACACTGAAGCTTTCTTT
>TRBJ1-5|few|TRBD1|TRBV2
CASSGGQGSVQPQHF
TGTGCCAGCAGTGGGGGACAGGGGTCGGTTCAGCCCCAGCATTTT
>TRBJ2-5|.|.|TRBV6-5
CASSYSTARTQETQYF
TGTGCCAGCAGTTACTCGACAGCGAGGACCCAAGAGACCCAGTACTTC
>TRBJ2-2|.|.|TRBV9
CASSVEGKGAGELFF
TGTGCCAGCAGCGTAGAAGGAAAGGGGGCCGGGGAGCTGTTTTTT
>TRBJ1-4|.|TRBD1|TRBV6-6
CASRTGRGNEKLFF
TGTGCCAGCAGGACAGGGAGGGGTAATGAAAAACTGTTTTTT
>TRBJ2-1|.|TRBD2|TRBV14
CASSQEGPGLATNEQFF
TGTGCCAGCAGCCAAGAAGGCCCGGGACTAGCGACCAATGAGCAGTTCTTC
>TRBJ2-7|few|.|TRBV27
CASSLTMTAEQYF
TGTGCCAGCAGTTTGACAATGACCGCCGAGCAGTACTTC
>TRBJ2-6|.|.|TRBV6-5
CASRGIDPGANVLTF
TGTGCCAGCAGGGGAATAGACCCTGGGGCCAACGTCCTGACTTTC
>TRBJ2-3|.|TRBD2|TRBV4-2
CASSQFSGEGTDTQYF
TGTGCCAGCAGCCAATTTAGCGGGGAAGGCACAGATACGCAGTATTTT
>TRBJ2-5|.|TRBD2|TRBV5-4
CASSGSLAGATRETQYF
TGTGCCAGCAGCGGCTCACTAGCGGGGGCCACCAGAGAGACCCAGTACTTC
>TRBJ2-3|.|.|TRBV30
CAWSRRSTDTQYF
TGTGCCTGGAGTCGTCGAAGCACGGATACGCAGTATTTT
>TRBJ2-5|.|.|TRBV27
CASSPRRAETQYF
TGTGCCAGCAGCCCCCGAAGGGCTGAGACCCAGTACTTC
>TRBJ1-2|.|.|TRBV25-1
CASSEWSSGIGGEYGYTF
TGTGCCAGCAGTGAATGGAGTTCAGGGATTGGAGGAGAGTATGGCTACACCTTC
>TRBJ2-5|.|.|TRBV18
CASSPQIQETQYF
TGTGCCAGCTCACCACAGATCCAAGAGACCCAGTACTTC
>TRBJ2-3|.|TRBD2|TRBV6-1
CASSEVGREIRDTQYF
TGTGCCAGCAGTGAAGTTGGGCGGGAGATCAGAGATACGCAGTATTTT
>TRBJ2-5|few|TRBD2|TRBV4-2
CASSQDQRGEFGYRETQYF
TGTGCCAGCAGCCAAGATCAACGGGGGGAGTTCGGGTATCGAGAGACCCAGTACTTC
>TRBJ2-1|.|.|TRBV6-5
CASSYSAAGGGEQFF
TGTGCCAGCAGTTACAGTGCGGCAGGAGGGGGTGAGCAGTTCTTC
>TRBJ1-2|.|TRBD1|TRBV5-4
CASRSRDRPNYGYTF
TGTGCCAGCAGGTCCCGGGACAGACCTAACTATGGCTACACCTTC
>TRBJ2-1|.|TRBD1|TRBV10-3
CATSSTGHEQFF
TGTGCCACCTCTTCGACAGGGCATGAGCAGTTCTTC
>TRBJ2-3|.|.|TRBV7-2
CASSPRASTDTQYF
TGTGCCAGCAGCCCGCGGGCTAGCACAGATACGCAGTATTTT
>TRBJ2-7|medium-sized|.|TRBV29-1
CSVSRGDEQYF
TGCAGCGTTAGCAGGGGCGACGAGCAGTACTTC
>TRBJ2-7|.|TRBD2|TRBV9
CASSVGAGGSSYEQYF
TGTGCCAGCAGCGTAGGAGCGGGAGGGAGCTCCTACGAGCAGTACTTC
>TRBJ2-7|.|TRBD1|TRBV7-9
CASSLGTGLSSYEQYF
TGTGCCAGCAGCTTAGGGACAGGCCTGAGCTCCTACGAGCAGTACTTC
>TRBJ1-5|.|.|TRBV6-1
CASRASLTGQETQHF
TGTGCCAGCAGGGCCTCTCTTACCGGTCAAGAGACCCAGCATTTT
>TRBJ2-7|.|.|TRBV6-6
CASSSGRSYEQYF
TGTGCCAGCAGTTCGGGACGGTCCTACGAGCAGTACTTC
>TRBJ1-2|.|TRBD1|TRBV9
CASSVGDRLSF
TGTGCCAGCAGCGTAGGGGACAGACTGTCCTTC
>TRBJ2-7|.|.|TRBV2
CASVLRRYEQYF
TGTGCCAGCGTTCTGAGGCGCTACGAGCAGTACTTC
>TRBJ1-2|.|.|TRBV6-1
CASSESWTDGYTF
TGTGCCAGCAGTGAATCATGGACGGATGGCTACACCTTC
>TRBJ1-1|.|.|TRBV5-8
CASSWGGLGTEAFF
TGTGCCAGCAGCTGGGGAGGGTTGGGCACTGAAGCTTTCTTT
>TRBJ2-1|.|TRBD2|TRBV4-1
CASSLTSGSYNEQFF
TGCGCCAGCAGCCTTACTAGCGGATCCTACAATGAGCAGTTCTTC
>TRBJ2-7|.|TRBD1|TRBV10-3
CATSDPRDRDEQYF
TGTGCCACATCAGACCCCCGGGACAGGGACGAGCAGTACTTC
>TRBJ1-1|few|.|TRBV7-2
CASSLWGATEAFF
TGTGCCAGCAGTTTATGGGGGGCCACTGAAGCTTTCTTT
>TRBJ1-1|once|.|TRBV11-2
CASSLVRTEAFF
TGTGCCAGCAGCTTAGTCCGTACTGAAGCTTTCTTT
>TRBJ1-1|.|.|TRBV5-1
CASSLGVGYSPNTEAFF
TGCGCCAGCAGCTTGGGGGTGGGCTACAGCCCGAACACTGAAGCTTTCTTT
>TRBJ1-5|few|.|TRBV6-6
CASSYRQGNQPQHF
TGTGCCAGCAGTTACAGGCAGGGAAATCAGCCCCAGCATTTT
>TRBJ2-7|few|TRBD1|TRBV2
CASSELYAGQGEQYF
TGTGCCAGCAGTGAATTATATGCGGGACAGGGCGAGCAGTACTTC
>TRBJ1-1|few|TRBD1|TRBV28
CASSLGNRGTEAFF
TGTGCCAGCAGTTTGGGGAACAGGGGCACTGAAGCTTTCTTT
>TRBJ1-4|.|.|TRBV7-9
CASSLEPRPEKLFF
TGTGCCAGCAGTCTCGAGCCCCGGCCGGAAAAACTGTTTTTT
>TRBJ1-1|.|.|TRBV6-6
CASSYPKGTEAFF
TGTGCCAGCAGCTACCCCAAGGGGACTGAAGCTTTCTTT
>TRBJ2-3|.|TRBD2|TRBV30
CAWSGGTSGSPGTQYF
TGTGCCTGGAGCGGGGGTACTAGCGGGAGTCCGGGTACGCAGTATTTT
>TRBJ2-1|.|TRBD2|TRBV5-1
CASSPRGSGRWAGYNEQFF
TGCGCCAGCAGCCCCCGGGGTAGCGGGAGATGGGCAGGCTACAATGAGCAGTTCTTC
>TRBJ2-1|once|.|TRBV7-2
CASSVGTYNEQFF
TGTGCCAGCAGCGTCGGGACCTACAATGAGCAGTTCTTC
>TRBJ2-3|.|.|TRBV7-9
CASSLGIDTQYF
TGTGCCAGCAGCTTAGGGATAGATACGCAGTATTTT
>TRBJ1-4|.|.|TRBV6-5
CASSYAHSATNEKLFF
TGTGCCAGCAGTTACGCCCACAGTGCAACTAATGAAAAACTGTTTTTT